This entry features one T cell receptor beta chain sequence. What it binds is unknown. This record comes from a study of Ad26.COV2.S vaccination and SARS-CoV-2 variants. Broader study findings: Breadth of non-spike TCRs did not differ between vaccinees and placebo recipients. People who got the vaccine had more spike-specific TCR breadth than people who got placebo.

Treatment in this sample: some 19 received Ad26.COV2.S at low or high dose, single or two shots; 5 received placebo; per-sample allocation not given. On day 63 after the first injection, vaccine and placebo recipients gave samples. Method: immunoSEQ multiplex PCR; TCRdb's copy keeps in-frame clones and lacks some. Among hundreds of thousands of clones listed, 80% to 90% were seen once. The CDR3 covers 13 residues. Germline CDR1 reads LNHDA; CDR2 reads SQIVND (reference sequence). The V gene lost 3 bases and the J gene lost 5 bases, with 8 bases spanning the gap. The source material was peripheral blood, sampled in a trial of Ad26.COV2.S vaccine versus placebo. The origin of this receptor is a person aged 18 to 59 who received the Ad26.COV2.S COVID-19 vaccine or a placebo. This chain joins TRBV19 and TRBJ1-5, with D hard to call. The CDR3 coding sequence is TGTGCCAGTAGTATCAGTCGGGATCAGCCCCAGCATTTT. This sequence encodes CASSISRDQPQHF.